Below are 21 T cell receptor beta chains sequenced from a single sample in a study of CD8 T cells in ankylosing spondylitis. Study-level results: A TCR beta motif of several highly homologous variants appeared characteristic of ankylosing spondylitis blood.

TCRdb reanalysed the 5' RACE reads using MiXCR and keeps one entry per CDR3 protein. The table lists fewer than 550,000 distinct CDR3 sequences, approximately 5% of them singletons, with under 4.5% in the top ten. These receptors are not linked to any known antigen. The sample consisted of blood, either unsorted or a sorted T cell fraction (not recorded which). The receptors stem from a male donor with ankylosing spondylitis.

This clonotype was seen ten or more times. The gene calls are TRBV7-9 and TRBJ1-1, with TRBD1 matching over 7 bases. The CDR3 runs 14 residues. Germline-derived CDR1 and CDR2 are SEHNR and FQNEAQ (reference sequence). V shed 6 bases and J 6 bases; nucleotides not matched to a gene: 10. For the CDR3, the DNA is TGTGCCAGCAGTCGACAGGGCCCTATCTCTGAAGCTTTCTTT. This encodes CASSRQGPISEAFF. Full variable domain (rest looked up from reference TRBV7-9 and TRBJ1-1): DTGVSQNPRHKITKRGQNVTFRCDPISEHNRLYWYRQTLGQGPEFLTYFQNEAQLEKSRLLSDRFSAERPKGSFSTLEIQRTEQGDSAMYLCASSRQGPISEAFFGQGTRLTVV.

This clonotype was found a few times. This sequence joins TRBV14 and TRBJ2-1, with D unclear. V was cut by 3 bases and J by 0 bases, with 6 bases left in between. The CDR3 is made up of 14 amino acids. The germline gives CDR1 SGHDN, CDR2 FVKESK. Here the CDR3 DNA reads TGTGCCAGCAGCCAGGCCCGCTCCTACAATGAGCAGTTCTTC. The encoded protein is CASSQARSYNEQFF.

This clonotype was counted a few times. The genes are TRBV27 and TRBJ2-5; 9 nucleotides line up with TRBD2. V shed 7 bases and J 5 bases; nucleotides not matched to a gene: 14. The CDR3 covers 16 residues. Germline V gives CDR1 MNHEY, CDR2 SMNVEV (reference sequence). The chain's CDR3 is CASTPGGGAGEETQYF. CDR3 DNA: TGTGCCAGCACCCCGGGCGGGGGGGCCGGAGAGGAGACCCAGTACTTC.

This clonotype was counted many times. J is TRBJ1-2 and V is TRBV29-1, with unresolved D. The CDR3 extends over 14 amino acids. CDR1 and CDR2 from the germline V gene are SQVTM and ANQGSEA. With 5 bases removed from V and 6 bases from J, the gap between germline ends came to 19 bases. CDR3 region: CSVRSLGGPHGYTF. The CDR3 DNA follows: TGCAGCGTTAGGTCGTTGGGCGGGCCCCATGGCTACACCTTC.

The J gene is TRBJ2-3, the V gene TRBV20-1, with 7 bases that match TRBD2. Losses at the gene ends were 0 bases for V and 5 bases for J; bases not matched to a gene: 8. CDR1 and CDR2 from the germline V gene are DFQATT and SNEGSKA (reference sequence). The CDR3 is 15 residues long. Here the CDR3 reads CSARDPSGAGDTQYF. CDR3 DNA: TGCAGTGCTAGAGATCCGAGCGGGGCGGGAGATACGCAGTATTTT.

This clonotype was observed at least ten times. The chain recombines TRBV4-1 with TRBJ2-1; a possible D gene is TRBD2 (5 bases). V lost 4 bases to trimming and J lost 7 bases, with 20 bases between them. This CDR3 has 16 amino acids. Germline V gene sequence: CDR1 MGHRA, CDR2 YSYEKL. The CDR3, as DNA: TGCGCCAGCAGCCCGAGGCGTGGACTGACCGAAAATGAGCAGTTCTTC. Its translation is CASSPRRGLTENEQFF.

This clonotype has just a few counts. CDR3 bases: TGTGCCAGCAGTCGACCGACAGGGCGGGAGACCCAGTACTTC. Translation gives CASSRPTGRETQYF. The genes are TRBV6-1 and TRBJ2-5; TRBD1 agrees at 7 bases. The CDR3 is 14 amino acids. Germline trimming cut 5 bases from V and 5 bases from J; bases unmatched to any gene: 8. Germline V lookup: CDR1 MNHNS, CDR2 SASEGT.

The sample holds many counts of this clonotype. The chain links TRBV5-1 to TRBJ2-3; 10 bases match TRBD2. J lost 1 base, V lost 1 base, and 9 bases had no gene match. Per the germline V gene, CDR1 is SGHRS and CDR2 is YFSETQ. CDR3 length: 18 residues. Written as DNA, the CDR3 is TGCGCCAGCAGCTTGTCGACGGAGCGGGAGGGTCGCACAGATACGCAGTATTTT. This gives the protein CASSLSTEREGRTDTQYF.

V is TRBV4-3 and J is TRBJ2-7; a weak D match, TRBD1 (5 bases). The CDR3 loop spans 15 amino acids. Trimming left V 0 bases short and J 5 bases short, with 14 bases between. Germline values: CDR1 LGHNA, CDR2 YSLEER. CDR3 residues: CASSQDQGTSHEQYF. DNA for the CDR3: TGCGCCAGCAGCCAAGACCAGGGCACAAGCCACGAGCAGTACTTC.

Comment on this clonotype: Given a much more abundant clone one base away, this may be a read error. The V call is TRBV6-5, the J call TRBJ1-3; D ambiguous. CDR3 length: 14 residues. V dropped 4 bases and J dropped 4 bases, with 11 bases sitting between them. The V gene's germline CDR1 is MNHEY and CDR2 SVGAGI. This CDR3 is CASSSVSKGNTIYF. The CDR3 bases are TGTGCCAGCAGTTCAGTGTCGAAGGGAAACACCATATATTTT.

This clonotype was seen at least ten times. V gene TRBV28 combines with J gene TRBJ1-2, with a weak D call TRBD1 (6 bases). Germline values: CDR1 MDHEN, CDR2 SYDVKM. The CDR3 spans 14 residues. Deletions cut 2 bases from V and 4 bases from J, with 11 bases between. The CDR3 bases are TGTGCCAGCAGTTTAGGGGGGCTTGTCTATGGCTACACCTTC. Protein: CASSLGGLVYGYTF.

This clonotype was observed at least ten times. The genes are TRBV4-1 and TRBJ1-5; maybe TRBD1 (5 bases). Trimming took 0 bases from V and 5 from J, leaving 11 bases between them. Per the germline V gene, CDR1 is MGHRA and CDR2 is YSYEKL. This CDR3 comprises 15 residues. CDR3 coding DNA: TGCGCCAGCAGCCAAGAGGGTGGGGGTGATCAGCCCCAGCATTTT. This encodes CASSQEGGGDQPQHF.

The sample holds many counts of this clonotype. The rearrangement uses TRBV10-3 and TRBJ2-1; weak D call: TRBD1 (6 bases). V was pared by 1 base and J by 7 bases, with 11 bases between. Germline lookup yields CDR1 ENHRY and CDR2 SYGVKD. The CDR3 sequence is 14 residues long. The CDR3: CAISEFTRGNEQFF. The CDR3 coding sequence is TGTGCCATCAGTGAGTTTACTAGGGGGAATGAGCAGTTCTTC.

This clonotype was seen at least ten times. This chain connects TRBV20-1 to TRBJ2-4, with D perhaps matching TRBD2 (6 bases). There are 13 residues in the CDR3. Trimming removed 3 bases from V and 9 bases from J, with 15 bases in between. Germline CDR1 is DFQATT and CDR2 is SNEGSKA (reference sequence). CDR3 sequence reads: CSASIGHGGIQYF. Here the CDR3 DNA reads TGCAGTGCTAGTATAGGGCACGGGGGCATTCAGTACTTC.

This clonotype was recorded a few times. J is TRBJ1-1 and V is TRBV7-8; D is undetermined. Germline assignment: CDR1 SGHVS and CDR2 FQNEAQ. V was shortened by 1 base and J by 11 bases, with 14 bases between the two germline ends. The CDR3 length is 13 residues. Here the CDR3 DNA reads TGTGCCAGCAGCTTAGAGAGGGCGGCCATGGCTTTCTTT. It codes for CASSLERAAMAFF.

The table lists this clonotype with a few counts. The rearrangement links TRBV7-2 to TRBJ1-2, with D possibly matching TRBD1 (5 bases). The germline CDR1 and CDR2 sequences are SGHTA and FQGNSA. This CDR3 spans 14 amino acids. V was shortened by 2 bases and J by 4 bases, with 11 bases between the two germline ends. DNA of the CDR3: TGTGCCAGCAGCTTACGGGACCGGTTCTATGGCTACACCTTC. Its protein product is CASSLRDRFYGYTF.

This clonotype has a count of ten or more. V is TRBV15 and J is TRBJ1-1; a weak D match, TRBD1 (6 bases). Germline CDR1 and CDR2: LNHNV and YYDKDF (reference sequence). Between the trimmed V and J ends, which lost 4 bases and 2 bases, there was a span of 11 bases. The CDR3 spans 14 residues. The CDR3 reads CATSKWGPNTEAFF. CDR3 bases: TGTGCCACCAGCAAGTGGGGGCCAAACACTGAAGCTTTCTTT.

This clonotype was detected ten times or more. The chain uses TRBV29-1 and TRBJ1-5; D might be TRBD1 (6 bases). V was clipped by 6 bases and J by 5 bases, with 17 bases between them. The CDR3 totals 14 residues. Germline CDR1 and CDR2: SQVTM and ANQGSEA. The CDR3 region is CSVSQGGHDQPQHF. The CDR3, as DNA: TGCAGCGTCTCCCAAGGGGGGCATGATCAGCCCCAGCATTTT. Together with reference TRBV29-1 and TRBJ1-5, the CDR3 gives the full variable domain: SAVISQKPSRDICQRGTSLTIQCQVDSQVTMMFWYRQQPGQSLTLIATANQGSEATYESGFVIDKFPISRPNLTFSTLTVSNMSPEDSSIYLCSVSQGGHDQPQHFGDGTRLSIL.

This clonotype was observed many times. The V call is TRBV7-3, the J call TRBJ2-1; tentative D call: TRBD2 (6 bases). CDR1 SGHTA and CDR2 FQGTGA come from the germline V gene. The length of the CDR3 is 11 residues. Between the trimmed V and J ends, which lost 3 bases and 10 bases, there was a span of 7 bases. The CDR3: CASSFGGEQFF. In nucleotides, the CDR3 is TGTGCCAGCAGCTTCGGGGGAGAGCAGTTCTTC.

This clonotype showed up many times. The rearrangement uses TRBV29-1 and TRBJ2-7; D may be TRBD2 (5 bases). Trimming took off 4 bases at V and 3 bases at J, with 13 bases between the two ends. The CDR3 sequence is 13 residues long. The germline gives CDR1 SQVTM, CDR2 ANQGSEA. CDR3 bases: TGCAGCGTTGTTTGGGAGAGAAGCTACGAGCAGTACTTC. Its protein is CSVVWERSYEQYF.

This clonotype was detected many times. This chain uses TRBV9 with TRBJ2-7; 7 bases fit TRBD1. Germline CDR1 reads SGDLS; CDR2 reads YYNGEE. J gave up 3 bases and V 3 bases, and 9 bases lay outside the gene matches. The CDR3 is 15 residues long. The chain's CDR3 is CASSARLGDSYEQYF. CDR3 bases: TGTGCCAGCAGCGCCCGTCTAGGGGACAGCTACGAGCAGTACTTC.